The sequence of this T cell receptor (beta chain) was determined in a study of blood T cell repertoires in COVID-19 (TCRdb year 2020). As for the study more broadly: Collaborator samples came from the United States, Italy and Spain and covered acute and convalescent phases of COVID-19. The prospective study material was composed of cDNA or gDNA derived from T cells, B-cell-depleted T cells, or PBMCs. Nearly every sample came with metadata listing a de-identified subject ID, COVID-19 status, age in years and sex. The repertoires were released in a freely available public database meant as a resource for research on the immune response to SARS-CoV-2. Deeply sampled blood TCRbeta repertoires from subjects exposed to, actively infected with, or recovered from COVID-19 were included in the dataset. Where HLA class I and class II types were available, the types were taken from metadata supplied by the sample provider, not from assay-based typing. Samples were obtained from the ongoing ImmuneRACE study (first 160 participants) and from about 1,300 subjects provided by 6 global collaborators.

Whole blood was collected in K2EDTA tubes by collaborating institutions according to the institutions' own protocols. For TCRbeta analysis, collaborator samples were shipped as frozen whole blood, as isolated PBMCs, or as DNA extracted from either sample type. The immunoSEQ Assay, a bias-controlled multiplex PCR, was used to amplify TCRbeta CDR3 regions from genomic DNA. The published analysis was carried out like this. The number of nucleated cells in each sample was estimated from the amplification of reference gene primers within the assay. To quantify the absolute abundance of each unique TCRbeta CDR3 rearrangement, sequence reads were collapsed and filtered. For each sample, productive Simpson clonality was calculated as the square root of Simpson's diversity index across productive rearrangements. TCRdb stores this immuneACCESS table with in-frame sequences only. Part of the clones is absent; in the studies checked, under half of the shortfall reflects unresolved V genes, and no reason is known for the rest. V, J and clone size derive from that table, while D and trimming were established from the DNA sequence. The sample data list nearly 80,000 clones, and around nine tenths of these were observed just once. The ten largest make up over 4% of the sample.

Study-level results and caveats: How much clinical and demographic metadata was included differed by source and by participant, and the metadata was provided uncurated.

From the cysteine through the phenylalanine, the CDR3 covers 13 amino acids. The sequence is cut down to CDR3 DNA, 39 bases in frame from base 1. The germline V and J ends show losses of 8 bases and 4 bases respectively, and no gene match explains 5 bases of the junction. Via the germline V gene (reference sequence), CDR1 is LGHDT and CDR2 YNNKEL. The sample holds one count of this clone. Its antigen has not been determined. Base-call qualities are not available, and no considerably larger clone is one nucleotide away. The chain joins TRBV3-1 (or the pseudogene TRBV3-2) to TRBJ2-7; 10 nucleotides in the junction match TRBD2. Sequencing input: peripheral blood. The TCR originated in a woman over 75 with active or convalescent COVID-19. The CDR3 region reads CASGLAGGYEQYF. The nucleotide sequence is given as TGTGCCAGCGGGTTAGCGGGGGGTTACGAGCAGTACTTC.